This T cell receptor (beta chain) originates from a study of blood T cells in healthy people across ages. The CDR3 has 13 residues. Between the trimmed V and J ends, which lost 1 base and 7 bases, there was a span of 10 bases. Germline CDR1 and CDR2: SGHDN and FVKESK. Next came a second PCR, run for about 7 to 12 cycles, which used a sample-barcoded 5' primer along with a J-beta primer mix. TCRdb reprocessed the 5' RACE reads with MiXCR, giving one entry per CDR3 protein. Of some 800,000 distinct CDR3 sequences in the sample, roughly 25% were seen once. These sequences were also reported in another study, on T cells of mothers and their children.

The rearrangement uses TRBV14 and TRBJ1-2; D is unresolved. The source of this sequence is a boy aged 5-17 years in good health. Sequenced material: blood. In DNA, the CDR3 is TGTGCCAGCAGCCAAGTTAGGGAGGCTGGCTACACCTTC. Amino acid sequence: CASSQVREAGYTF.